These 22 T cell receptor beta chains were all obtained from the same sample, sequenced in a study of T cell responses to AZD1222 COVID-19 vaccine. Measured with immunoSEQ multiplex PCR; TCRdb has only the in-frame clones, and not every one. This sample has over 100,000 clones, with roughly 87% found just once. The input for sequencing was peripheral blood, taken 28 days after the second AZD1222 dose. The receptors come from an adult who received the AZD1222 COVID-19 vaccine.

The chain links TRBV10-3 to TRBJ1-6, with TRBD1 matching 7 bases. This CDR3 comprises 18 residues. Germline loops: CDR1 ENHRY, CDR2 SYGVKD. The J segment lost 6 bases and the V segment lost 6 bases, leaving 17 bases of the junction unmatched. The CDR3 region is CAIRKAPSTGKLNSPLHF. The CDR3 nucleotides read TGTGCCATCAGAAAGGCGCCCTCGACAGGGAAGCTTAATTCACCCCTCCACTTT.

The rearrangement joins TRBV19 to TRBJ1-2; 7 bases fit TRBD1. This CDR3 contains 14 residues. Germline lookup yields CDR1 LNHDA and CDR2 SQIVND (reference sequence). V shed 3 bases, J shed 8 bases, and the junction held 9 bases outside the gene matches. The CDR3 DNA is TGTGCCAGTAGTATCCAATCCGACAGGGCCGGCTACACCTTC. It encodes CASSIQSDRAGYTF.

This clone was found once. The J gene is TRBJ1-2, the V gene TRBV19, with 9 bases fitting TRBD1. The CDR3 sequence is 18 residues long. Germline trimming cut 9 bases from V and 1 base from J; bases unmatched to any gene: 18. Germline CDR1 LNHDA, CDR2 SQIVND (reference sequence). The DNA for the CDR3 is TGTGCCAGACTAGGAGAAAGACAGGGGGAATCCTTTAACTATGGCTACACCTTC. The encoded protein is CARLGERQGESFNYGYTF.

V is TRBV7-9 and J is TRBJ2-5; TRBD2 aligns across 16 bases. Germline values: CDR1 SEHNR, CDR2 FQNEAQ (reference sequence). The J segment lost 3 bases and the V segment lost 5 bases, leaving 9 bases of the junction unmatched. The CDR3 is 18 amino acids. The CDR3 nucleotides are TGTGCCAGCAGCATCACGCCGGGACTAGCGGGGGGGAAAGAGACCCAGTACTTC. It specifies CASSITPGLAGGKETQYF.

V gene TRBV27 combines with J gene TRBJ2-7, with TRBD1 identical over 7 bases. This CDR3 comprises 14 residues. Germline V gene lookup returns CDR1 MNHEY and CDR2 SMNVEV (reference sequence). J was trimmed by 0 bases and V by 5 bases; bases with no gene match: 4. DNA of the CDR3: TGTGCCAGCAGTCCCCGGACAGGCTCCTACGAGCAGTACTTC. This encodes CASSPRTGSYEQYF.

The gene calls are TRBV5-4 and TRBJ2-1; 8 bases line up with TRBD1. CDR1 and CDR2 from the germline V gene are SGHNT and YYREEE (reference sequence). Unmatched junction bases numbered 13, after V lost 3 bases and J lost 14 bases. The CDR3 is 14 residues long. CDR3 sequence: CASSSGRQGRMKFF. CDR3 nucleotide sequence: TGTGCCAGCAGCTCGGGAAGACAGGGGCGTATGAAGTTCTTC.

J is TRBJ1-2 and V is TRBV2, with D perhaps TRBD1 (5 bases). The CDR3 has 17 amino acids. V lost 4 bases, J lost 4 bases, and 22 bases lay in between. The germline V gene has CDR1 SNHLY and CDR2 FYNNEI. The CDR3 region is CASSGSGTDRRSYGYTF. The CDR3 nucleotides are TGTGCCAGCAGTGGCTCCGGGACCGACCGTAGGAGCTATGGCTACACCTTC.

This sequence joins TRBV27 and TRBJ2-7; tentative D call: TRBD1 (6 bases). This CDR3 is built from 15 residues. The V end was cut by 6 bases, the J end by 0 bases, with 15 bases between. Germline CDR1 and CDR2: MNHEY and SMNVEV (reference sequence). CDR3 sequence reads: CASRLGQGPSYEQYF. DNA of the CDR3: TGTGCCAGCAGACTAGGGCAGGGGCCCTCCTACGAGCAGTACTTC.

The CDR3 reads CASSPQKGLDTEAFF. The CDR3 DNA sequence: TGTGCCAGCTCACCACAGAAAGGGTTGGACACTGAAGCTTTCTTT. The chain employs TRBV18 and TRBJ1-1; D unclear. Trimming left V 1 base short and J 3 bases short, with 12 bases between. Per the germline V gene, CDR1 is KGHSH and CDR2 is LQKENI. CDR3 length: 15 residues. Combining the CDR3 with reference TRBV18 and TRBJ1-1 gives the whole variable domain NAGVMQNPRHLVRRRGQEARLRCSPMKGHSHVYWYRQLPEEGLKFMVYLQKENIIDESGMPKERFSAEFPKEGPSILRIQQVVRGDSAAYFCASSPQKGLDTEAFFGQGTRLTVV.

This chain joins TRBV9 and TRBJ2-3; D ambiguous. Germline CDR1 reads SGDLS; CDR2 reads YYNGEE. CDR3 length: 13 residues. V dropped 0 bases and J dropped 1 base, with 3 bases sitting between them. The CDR3 DNA is TGTGCCAGCAGCGTAGGGGGCACAGATACGCAGTATTTT. It encodes CASSVGGTDTQYF.

Of note for this clone: Other DNA sequences in this specimen translate into the identical CDR3. The chain has TRBV12-3 or TRBV12-4 and TRBJ1-2; D is undetermined. V was shortened by 3 bases and J by 4 bases, with 9 bases between the two germline ends. CDR3 length equals 13 residues. The CDR3 DNA sequence: TGTGCCAGCAGTTTTCGGGGAGGCTATGGCTACACCTTC. Translation: CASSFRGGYGYTF.

The rearrangement links TRBV7-2 to TRBJ1-5, with D possibly TRBD1 on 6 matching bases. This CDR3 contains 15 residues. Looked up from germline, CDR1 is SGHTA and CDR2 is FQGNSA. Trimming removed 5 bases at V and 5 bases at J, with 16 bases between. The CDR3 nucleotides read TGTGCCAGCAGCACCCCGGACAGACGAGATCAGCCCCAGCATTTT. Amino acids: CASSTPDRRDQPQHF.

The chain carries TRBV27 and TRBJ2-5; 7 bases are shared with TRBD1. V was clipped by 6 bases and J by 1 base; unmatched bases: 2. The CDR3 contains 13 residues. CDR1 is MNHEY and CDR2 is SMNVEV in the germline V gene (reference sequence). The CDR3 DNA reads TGTGCCAGCAGCGGGACAGCCCAAGAGACCCAGTACTTC. Its protein is CASSGTAQETQYF.

The chain is built from TRBV2 and TRBJ1-5; perhaps TRBD1 as D (5 bases). From germline, CDR1 is SNHLY and CDR2 FYNNEI. This CDR3 is built from 15 residues. Trimming removed 5 bases at V and 4 bases at J, with 15 bases between. CDR3 in amino acids: CASSLRDLRNQPQHF. The CDR3 coding sequence is TGTGCCAGCAGTTTACGGGACCTACGAAATCAGCCCCAGCATTTT.

The rearrangement uses TRBV4-2 and TRBJ1-2; D gene unclear. This CDR3 has 15 residues. CDR1 and CDR2 (germline): LGHNA, YNFKEQ. The ends were cut back, 0 bases at V and 7 bases at J, with 15 bases in the middle. CDR3 amino acids: CASSQDLGREAGYTF. The CDR3 nucleotides read TGTGCCAGCAGCCAAGATCTGGGCAGAGAGGCTGGCTACACCTTC.

The chain is built from TRBV19 and TRBJ1-4; D remains ambiguous. The CDR3 length is 15 residues. Germline V CDR1 and CDR2: LNHDA, SQIVND (reference sequence). Trimming stripped 7 bases from V and 8 bases from J, with 20 bases between. CDR3 in amino acids: CASTKFPGPQEKLFF. Here the CDR3 DNA reads TGTGCCAGTACCAAATTCCCGGGCCCCCAGGAAAAACTGTTTTTT.

The CDR3 sequence is CASSLRSLNTEAFF. The DNA of the CDR3 is TGCGCCAGCAGCTTAAGGAGTTTGAACACTGAAGCTTTCTTT. The V gene is TRBV5-1, the J gene TRBJ1-1; no reliable D call. Germline V CDR1 and CDR2: SGHRS, YFSETQ. This CDR3 contains 14 residues. V was trimmed by 2 bases and J by 0 bases, leaving 8 bases between them.

The rearrangement links TRBV19 to TRBJ2-1, with D possibly TRBD1 on 5 matching bases. Germline V gene sequence: CDR1 LNHDA, CDR2 SQIVND (reference sequence). V was pared by 3 bases and J by 4 bases, with 10 bases between. The CDR3 is 14 residues long. CDR3: CASSIRGTYNEQFF. The CDR3 DNA follows: TGTGCCAGTAGTATTAGGGGAACTTACAATGAGCAGTTCTTC. Filled out from reference TRBV19 and TRBJ2-1, the complete variable domain reads DGGITQSPKYLFRKEGQNVTLSCEQNLNHDAMYWYRQDPGQGLRLIYYSQIVNDFQKGDIAEGYSVSREKKESFPLTVTSAQKNPTAFYLCASSIRGTYNEQFFGPGTRLTVL.

This chain connects TRBV7-2 to TRBJ2-1; TRBD2 might be the D (5 bases). The V and J ends lost 3 bases and 9 bases respectively, with 12 bases between them. Germline V gene lookup returns CDR1 SGHTA and CDR2 FQGNSA. This CDR3 spans 13 amino acids. The DNA for the CDR3 is TGTGCCAGCAGCTTTGCGGAACGGGGTGAGCAGTTCTTC. Translated: CASSFAERGEQFF.

The chain is built from TRBV25-1 and TRBJ1-6, with 7 bases lining up with TRBD1. Losses at the gene ends were 7 bases for V and 9 bases for J; bases not matched to a gene: 6. CDR1 and CDR2 from the germline V gene are MGHDK and SYGVNS. CDR3 length: 13 residues. This CDR3 is CASKDRFSSPLHF. The CDR3 region has the DNA TGTGCCAGCAAGGACAGGTTCAGTTCACCCCTCCACTTT.

The rearrangement joins TRBV19 to TRBJ1-2; 7 bases match TRBD1. This CDR3 has 16 residues. The J segment lost 4 bases and the V segment lost 6 bases, leaving 14 bases of the junction unmatched. Per germline, CDR1 LNHDA and CDR2 SQIVND (reference sequence). The chain's CDR3 is CASRSPFEGASYGYTF. Written as DNA, the CDR3 is TGTGCCAGTAGGTCCCCTTTTGAGGGGGCGAGCTATGGCTACACCTTC.

This chain connects TRBV9 to TRBJ1-2, with 7 positions matching TRBD1. With 0 bases clipped from V and 8 bases from J, the junction kept 10 bases outside the gene matches. The CDR3 covers 15 residues. CDR1 and CDR2 (germline): SGDLS, YYNGEE. CDR3 nucleotide sequence: TGTGCCAGCAGCGTAGCCGAGGGGGCAAGATCGGGCTACACCTTC. The encoded protein is CASSVAEGARSGYTF.